These 24 T cell receptor beta chains were sequenced from one sample in a study of shared clonotypes between healthy human individuals. Generated by immunoSEQ multiplex PCR, the TCRdb table keeps only in-frame clones and is missing some. The table has more than 2,000,000 clones, 90% to 95% seen once. Sequenced material: naive CD4+ T cells from PBMCs. Subset of the sample: CD45RA+ positively selected. The source of these receptors is a man aged 18 to 35 in good health. Some clones in this sample may be carry-over from other donors' samples.

This clone has just a few counts. This chain uses TRBV7-2 with TRBJ1-5, with 7 bases lining up with TRBD1. With 5 bases clipped from V and 3 bases from J, the junction kept 4 bases outside the gene matches. The CDR3 runs to 14 residues. Germline assignment: CDR1 SGHTA and CDR2 FQGNSA. DNA for the CDR3: TGTGCCAGCAGCGGGACAGTTCACAATCAGCCCCAGCATTTT. It encodes CASSGTVHNQPQHF.

This sequence joins TRBV6-5 and TRBJ2-1; possibly TRBD1 for D (6 bases). Germline loops: CDR1 MNHEY, CDR2 SVGAGI. V was cut by 5 bases and J by 8 bases, with 16 bases left in between. The CDR3 length is 14 residues. The CDR3 DNA follows: TGTGCCAGCAGTCGGCACAACAGGGCCGATGAGCAGTTCTTC. This codes for CASSRHNRADEQFF.

In nucleotides, the CDR3 is TGTGCCAGCAGCCAAGGTCTAGGGGTGTCGACTAATGAAAAACTGTTTTTT. It codes for CASSQGLGVSTNEKLFF. This chain joins TRBV4-2 and TRBJ1-4, with TRBD1 as a possible D gene (5 bases). Germline lookup yields CDR1 LGHNA and CDR2 YNFKEQ. Trimming cost V 1 base and J 2 bases, with 14 bases left between them. The length of the CDR3 is 17 residues.

The chain carries TRBV6-5 and TRBJ2-7; 11 nucleotides agree with TRBD2. Germline values: CDR1 MNHEY, CDR2 SVGAGI. This CDR3 has 15 residues. J was trimmed by 0 bases and V by 6 bases; bases with no gene match: 4. The CDR3, as DNA: TGTGCCAGCAGGGGACTAGCGGAGAGCTCCTACGAGCAGTACTTC. Translation: CASRGLAESSYEQYF.

V gene TRBV27 combines with J gene TRBJ2-7; the match to TRBD1 covers 7 bases. CDR1 MNHEY and CDR2 SMNVEV come from the germline V gene (reference sequence). Trimming at V came to 5 bases and at J to 4 bases, leaving 26 bases not matched to a gene. The CDR3 length is 20 residues. CDR3 in amino acids: CASSPQFEMNYRGRRYEQYF. In nucleotides, the CDR3 is TGTGCCAGCAGTCCCCAGTTCGAGATGAATTACAGGGGTAGACGTTACGAGCAGTACTTC.

This chain connects TRBV6-1 to TRBJ1-5, with 9 bases matching TRBD1. This CDR3 is built from 17 residues. V lost 4 bases to trimming and J lost 6 bases; unmatched junction nucleotides: 13. CDR1 is MNHNS and CDR2 is SASEGT in the germline V gene. CDR3: CASSAMSRDRVGQPQHF. As DNA, the CDR3 is TGTGCCAGCAGTGCGATGTCCCGGGACAGGGTGGGTCAGCCCCAGCATTTT.

V usage is TRBV12-5 and J usage is TRBJ2-2, with 7 positions matching TRBD1. Germline V CDR1 and CDR2: LGHNT, FRNRAP. The CDR3 extends over 16 amino acids. V was pared by 6 bases and J by 4 bases, with 11 bases of the junction left unmatched. CDR3 bases: TGTGCTAGTGGAGCGCCAGGGGGAAGTAGCACCGGGGAGCTGTTTTTT. As protein: CASGAPGGSSTGELFF.

The chain combines TRBV5-6 with TRBJ1-2; D possibly corresponds to TRBD1 (5 bases). Trimming took off 2 bases at V and 4 bases at J, with 9 bases between the two ends. Germline CDR1 SGHDT, CDR2 YYEEEE. This CDR3 spans 13 amino acids. The DNA of the CDR3 is TGTGCCAGCAGCTTTGGGACGTCCTATGGCTACACCTTC. Its translation: CASSFGTSYGYTF.

The chain recombines TRBV9 with TRBJ2-2; 14 bases line up with TRBD2. Germline CDR1 and CDR2: SGDLS and YYNGEE. This CDR3 has 22 amino acids. V trimming: 0 bases; J trimming: 5 bases; junction bases outside the gene matches: 18. CDR3: CASSVATSTPGLAGVNTGELFF. The CDR3 DNA sequence: TGTGCCAGCAGCGTAGCTACAAGTACTCCGGGACTAGCGGGAGTAAATACCGGGGAGCTGTTTTTT.

This clone turned up a few times. The chain recombines TRBV2 with TRBJ1-2; D is perhaps TRBD1 (6 bases). Germline V gene lookup returns CDR1 SNHLY and CDR2 FYNNEI. V was clipped by 5 bases and J by 4 bases, with 14 bases between them. The CDR3 spans 14 residues. This CDR3 is CASSQEQGAYGYTF. CDR3 sequence (DNA): TGTGCCAGCAGTCAAGAACAGGGCGCCTATGGCTACACCTTC.

The CDR3 bases are TGTGCCAGCAGCCCCCGGACAGCGGGGGAGCTGTTTTTT. Its translation is CASSPRTAGELFF. The V gene is TRBV5-6, the J gene TRBJ2-2; D is possibly TRBD1 (6 bases). Germline V gene lookup returns CDR1 SGHDT and CDR2 YYEEEE. The CDR3 is 13 residues long. Trimming removed 4 bases from V and 8 bases from J, with 12 bases in between.

V and J are TRBV18 and TRBJ1-1; D ambiguous. Germline values: CDR1 KGHSH, CDR2 LQKENI. CDR3 length: 14 amino acids. Trimming pared 3 bases from V and 7 bases from J, leaving 15 bases between. The CDR3: CASSPSSEGGEAFF. The DNA for the CDR3 is TGTGCCAGCTCACCCTCATCCGAGGGCGGTGAAGCTTTCTTT.

This clone was counted only a few times. CDR3 nucleotide sequence: TGTGCCAGCAGTTGGGCAACAGTCAATCAGCCCCAGCATTTT. Protein: CASSWATVNQPQHF. The gene calls are TRBV28 and TRBJ1-5; D is unresolved. Germline CDR1 MDHEN, CDR2 SYDVKM. V dropped 4 bases and J dropped 3 bases, with 10 bases sitting between them. The CDR3 is 14 amino acids.

The chain uses TRBV7-9 and TRBJ2-7; 8 positions match TRBD2. V was clipped by 3 bases and J by 11 bases; unmatched bases: 12. Germline-derived CDR1 and CDR2 are SEHNR and FQNEAQ (reference sequence). CDR3 size: 14 residues. The CDR3 spells CASSLEQRAGEKYF. CDR3 DNA: TGTGCCAGCAGCTTGGAACAGAGAGCGGGAGAGAAGTACTTC.

This sequence joins TRBV6-5 and TRBJ1-4; a possible D gene is TRBD1 (6 bases). From germline, CDR1 is MNHEY and CDR2 SVGAGI. Trimming removed 7 bases from V and 8 bases from J, with 11 bases in between. The CDR3 runs 12 residues. The CDR3 region is CASNGQLEKLFF. The CDR3 region has the DNA TGTGCCAGCAACGGACAGTTAGAAAAACTGTTTTTT.

The chain couples TRBV10-3 to TRBJ1-1, with 7 nucleotides matching TRBD1. The V segment lost 6 bases and the J segment 1 base; nucleotides outside the gene matches: 5. Germline-derived CDR1 and CDR2 are ENHRY and SYGVKD. The CDR3 has 14 amino acids. In nucleotides, the CDR3 is TGTGCCATCAGGGGGGACAGCCAGAACACTGAAGCTTTCTTT. Its translation: CAIRGDSQNTEAFF.

V usage is TRBV5-5 and J usage is TRBJ2-5; 11 bases line up with TRBD2. J was trimmed by 1 base and V by 1 base; bases with no gene match: 6. The CDR3 has 17 residues. Germline lookup yields CDR1 SGHKS and CDR2 YYEKEE (reference sequence). CDR3 nucleotide sequence: TGTGCCAGCAGCTTGAAACTAGCGGGGGACTTCCAAGAGACCCAGTACTTC. Translation: CASSLKLAGDFQETQYF.

The J gene is TRBJ2-3, the V gene TRBV11-1; 12 bases align to TRBD2. V lost 5 bases to trimming and J lost 4 bases; unmatched junction nucleotides: 4. Germline lookup yields CDR1 SGHAT and CDR2 FQDESV (reference sequence). The CDR3 runs 15 residues. The CDR3 loop reads CASSQRLAGADTQYF. The CDR3 coding sequence is TGTGCCAGCAGCCAAAGACTAGCGGGAGCAGATACGCAGTATTTT.

This rearrangement joins TRBV9 to TRBJ1-4; D remains unclear. Germline V gene sequence: CDR1 SGDLS, CDR2 YYNGEE. The germline V and J ends were trimmed by 4 bases and 3 bases, with 16 bases remaining between them. The CDR3 totals 16 residues. CDR3 in DNA: TGTGCCAGCAGCTCGGGCCTCGCGGCGGCTAATGAAAAACTGTTTTTT. The encoded protein is CASSSGLAAANEKLFF.

Turning to this clone: At the DNA level, this CDR3 is encoded by other sequences in the same sample as well. The chain is built from TRBV7-8 and TRBJ2-7; no reliable D call. CDR1 and CDR2 from the germline V gene are SGHVS and FQNEAQ. This CDR3 has 12 residues. V lost 0 bases, J lost 5 bases, and 5 bases lay in between. CDR3 residues: CASSLARDEQYF. The CDR3 DNA reads as TGTGCCAGCAGCTTAGCGCGCGACGAGCAGTACTTC.

The chain combines TRBV7-9 with TRBJ2-7; D tentatively fits TRBD1 or TRBD2 (5 bases each). Germline-derived CDR1 and CDR2 are SEHNR and FQNEAQ (reference sequence). Trimming pared 4 bases from V and 2 bases from J, leaving 12 bases between. The CDR3 has 14 amino acids. CDR3 nucleotide sequence: TGTGCCAGCAGCTGGGCAGGGACCACCTACGAGCAGTACTTC. Translating gives CASSWAGTTYEQYF.

V is TRBV29-1 and J is TRBJ2-5; D unresolved. The CDR3 is 12 residues long. Trimming pared 4 bases from V and 0 bases from J, leaving 6 bases between. CDR1 is SQVTM and CDR2 is ANQGSEA in the germline V gene. CDR3 bases: TGCAGCGTTGGTGCAAACCAAGAGACCCAGTACTTC. Amino acids: CSVGANQETQYF.

V usage is TRBV15 and J usage is TRBJ2-2; D tentatively fits TRBD1 or TRBD2 (5 bases each). The CDR3 contains 14 residues. V shed 0 bases and J shed 8 bases, with 10 bases lying between them. The germline gives CDR1 LNHNV, CDR2 YYDKDF (reference sequence). In DNA form, the CDR3 reads TGTGCCACCAGCAGAGAAGTGGGGACGGGGGAGCTGTTTTTT. Translating gives CATSREVGTGELFF. The full variable domain, its missing parts supplied by reference TRBV15 and TRBJ2-2, is DAMVIQNPRYQVTQFGKPVTLSCSQTLNHNVMYWYQQKSSQAPKLLFHYYDKDFNNEADTPDNFQSRRPNTSFCFLDIRSPGLGDTAMYLCATSREVGTGELFFGEGSRLTVL.

CDR3 sequence reads: CASSYLGQGLLAFF. The CDR3 bases are TGTGCCAGCAGTTACCTAGGACAGGGCTTGTTAGCTTTCTTT. The chain recombines TRBV2 with TRBJ1-1, with 8 bases identical to TRBD1. The V gene end was trimmed by 5 bases and the J gene end by 10 bases; junction bases not matched to a gene: 12. Germline CDR1 SNHLY, CDR2 FYNNEI. The CDR3 length is 14 residues. Full variable domain (missing parts from reference TRBV2 and TRBJ1-1): EPEVTQTPSHQVTQMGQEVILRCVPISNHLYFYWYRQILGQKVEFLVSFYNNEISEKSEIFDDQFSVERPDGSNFTLKIRSTKLEDSAMYFCASSYLGQGLLAFFGQGTRLTVV.